The 11 T cell receptor beta chains presented below share a single source sample, sequenced in a study of T cells in Graves' hyperthyroidism and ophthalmopathy. Amplification of TCR beta CDR3 regions was performed using RNA transcripts as template. The study used the HTBI primer set for a first-round RT-PCR of the TCR CDR3. TCRdb independently ran MiXCR on the multiplex PCR reads; one entry per CDR3 protein. The sample holds about 690,000 distinct CDR3 sequences, roughly 17% seen once. The sample consisted of blood. These receptors came from a man in his fifties or sixties with Graves' hyperthyroidism.

In this sample, this clonotype turned up many times. The chain is built from TRBV10-3 and TRBJ2-5, with 11 bases fitting TRBD1. This CDR3 region has 15 residues. Unmatched junction bases numbered 5, after V lost 2 bases and J lost 6 bases. Germline CDR1 ENHRY, CDR2 SYGVKD. The CDR3 sequence: CAISEGQGAGQTQYF. CDR3 sequence (DNA): TGTGCCATCAGTGAGGGACAGGGGGCCGGTCAGACCCAGTACTTC.

A single count supports this clonotype. The V call is TRBV12-3 or TRBV12-4, the J call TRBJ1-1; D may be TRBD1 (6 bases). The CDR3 spans 14 residues. With 5 bases removed from V and 0 bases from J, the gap between germline ends came to 10 bases. The DNA of the CDR3 is TGTGCCAGCAGTCGGGACATGTTGAACACTGAAGCTTTCTTT. Its protein product is CASSRDMLNTEAFF.

This clonotype has a count of ten or more. The chain recombines TRBV2 with TRBJ1-5; perhaps TRBD1 as D (5 bases). This CDR3 is built from 13 residues. The germline V and J ends were trimmed by 3 bases and 3 bases, with 6 bases remaining between them. Germline V CDR1 and CDR2: SNHLY, FYNNEI. In DNA, the CDR3 is TGTGCCAGCAGTGAGACAGACAATCAGCCCCAGCATTTT. Translation gives CASSETDNQPQHF.

This clonotype was observed at least ten times. The rearrangement uses TRBV2 and TRBJ1-5; tentatively, D is TRBD1 (6 bases). Trimming left V 11 bases short and J 1 base short, with 12 bases between. The germline V gene encodes CDR1 SNHLY and CDR2 FYNNEI. The CDR3 length is 13 residues. In DNA, the CDR3 is TGTGCCGTTAGACAGGAGAGCAATCAGCCCCAGCATTTT. This gives the protein CAVRQESNQPQHF.

The table lists this clonotype with a few counts. V gene TRBV24-1 combines with J gene TRBJ2-3; D is uncertain. This CDR3 region has 15 residues. Germline CDR1 reads KGHDR; CDR2 reads SFDVKD. Between the trimmed V and J ends, which lost 0 bases and 2 bases, there was a span of 8 bases. In DNA form, the CDR3 reads TGTGCCACCAGTGATTTGGGCCAAGACACAGATACGCAGTATTTT. Translated, it gives CATSDLGQDTDTQYF.

This clonotype was found many times. The V call is TRBV7-2, the J call TRBJ1-3; D is unresolved. V gave up 1 base and J gave up 5 bases, with 0 bases separating them. The CDR3 loop spans 11 amino acids. Germline assignment: CDR1 SGHTA and CDR2 FQGNSA. The CDR3 sequence is CASSLGNTIYF. CDR3 sequence (DNA): TGTGCCAGCAGCTTAGGAAACACCATATATTTT.

This clonotype was seen many times. V and J are TRBV28 and TRBJ2-5; D tentatively reads TRBD1 or TRBD2 (7 bases each). The CDR3 length is 13 residues. Per germline, CDR1 MDHEN and CDR2 SYDVKM. V was pared by 5 bases and J by 5 bases, with 12 bases between. The CDR3 here is CASSDREGETQYF. The CDR3 DNA is TGTGCCAGCAGTGACAGGGAGGGTGAGACCCAGTACTTC. The variable domain in full, with the rest retrieved from reference TRBV28 and TRBJ2-5, is DVKVTQSSRYLVKRTGEKVFLECVQDMDHENMFWYRQDPGLGLRLIYFSYDVKMKEKGDIPEGYSVSREKKERFSLILESASTNQTSMYLCASSDREGETQYFGPGTRLLVL.

This clonotype was observed many times. V is TRBV6-2 or TRBV6-3 and J is TRBJ2-1; D is unresolved. Germline lookup yields CDR1 MNHEY and CDR2 SVGEGT. V was clipped by 6 bases and J by 7 bases, with 10 bases between them. The CDR3 extends over 12 amino acids. DNA of the CDR3: TGTGCCAGCAGCTACACCCGAAATGAGCAGTTCTTC. It yields the protein CASSYTRNEQFF.

This clonotype was recorded many times. The chain uses TRBV10-3 and TRBJ2-7; 7 bases align to TRBD1. Germline V gene sequence: CDR1 ENHRY, CDR2 SYGVKD. CDR3 length equals 15 residues. V shed 5 bases and J 3 bases; nucleotides not matched to a gene: 10. CDR3 in DNA: TGTGCCATCAGTACCGGGGACAGCGCGCACTACGAGCAGTACTTC. Its translation is CAISTGDSAHYEQYF.

V and J are TRBV29-1 and TRBJ2-7, with 12 bases that match TRBD1. Germline CDR1 is SQVTM and CDR2 is ANQGSEA. J gave up 5 bases and V 3 bases, and 5 bases lay outside the gene matches. The CDR3 is 14 amino acids. This CDR3 reads CSVDSGQGAHEQYF. CDR3 coding DNA: TGCAGCGTTGATTCGGGACAGGGGGCCCACGAGCAGTACTTC.

This clonotype was observed at least ten times. CDR3 bases: TGTGCCAGCAGCGGAGCACCGGGACTAGGATACAATGAGCAGTTCTTC. It translates to CASSGAPGLGYNEQFF. This chain links TRBV7-2 with TRBJ2-1, with TRBD2 identical over 8 bases. CDR1 and CDR2 from the germline V gene are SGHTA and FQGNSA. Trimming at V came to 5 bases and at J to 4 bases, leaving 10 bases not matched to a gene. The length of the CDR3 is 16 residues.